What follows describes a single T cell receptor beta chain. Its antigen is currently unknown. This entry belongs to a study of beta chain features in type 1 diabetes. Study-level points and caveats: Significant though moderate, a shortening of TCRB CDR3s appeared in all four CD4+ subsets of Type 1 diabetes patients.

The isolated RNA, all of it, was reverse transcribed, so expressed TCRB transcripts were what got sequenced. Libraries were prepared by immunoSEQ multiplex PCR; TCRdb keeps only in-frame clonotypes and omits some of them. The table records about 700,000 clones, about an eighth of them present only once. The CDR3 consists of 15 residues. Germline-derived CDR1 and CDR2 are ENHRY and SYGVKD. Trimming pared 2 bases from V and 3 bases from J, leaving 13 bases between. The source material was naive CD4+ T cells from blood. The rearrangement links TRBV10-3 to TRBJ2-5, with D tentatively TRBD1 or TRBD2 (5 bases each). The TCR sequence derives from a man aged 18 to 35 with type 1 diabetes. The chain's CDR3 is CAISEAAGREETQYF. Written as DNA, the CDR3 is TGTGCCATCAGTGAGGCGGCAGGGCGGGAAGAGACCCAGTACTTC.